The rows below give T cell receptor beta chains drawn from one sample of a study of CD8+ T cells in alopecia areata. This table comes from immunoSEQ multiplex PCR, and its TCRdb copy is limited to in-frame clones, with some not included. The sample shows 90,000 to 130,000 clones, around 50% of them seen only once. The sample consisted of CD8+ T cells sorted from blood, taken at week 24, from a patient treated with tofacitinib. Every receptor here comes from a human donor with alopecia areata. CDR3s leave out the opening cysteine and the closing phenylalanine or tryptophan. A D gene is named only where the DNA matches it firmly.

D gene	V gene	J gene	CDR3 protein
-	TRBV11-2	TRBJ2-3	ASSFRGTDTQY
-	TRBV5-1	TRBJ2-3	ASSLDSTDTQY
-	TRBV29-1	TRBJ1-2	SAMDTNYGYT
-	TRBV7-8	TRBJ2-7	ASSLTGPTLEQY
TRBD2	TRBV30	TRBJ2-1	AWRAELAGYNEQF
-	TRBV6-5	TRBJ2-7	ASSYSRGYEQY
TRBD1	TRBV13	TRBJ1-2	ASSSGQGETNGYT
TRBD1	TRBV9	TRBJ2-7	ASSPRTGSSYEQY
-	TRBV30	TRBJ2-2	AWLGRGGTGELF
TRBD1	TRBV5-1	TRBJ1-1	ASSRGQGHTEAF
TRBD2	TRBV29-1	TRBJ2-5	SVEARGGAETQY
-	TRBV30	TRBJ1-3	AWSVPIEESGNTIY
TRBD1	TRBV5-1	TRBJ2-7	ASSLDRGTLPREQY
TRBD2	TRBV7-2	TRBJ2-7	ASSQKPGLAFYEQY
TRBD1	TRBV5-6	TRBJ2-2	ASSLALQGSAGELF
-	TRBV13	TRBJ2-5	ASSLTQGSMETQY
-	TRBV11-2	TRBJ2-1	ASSLGVGGKIYNEQF
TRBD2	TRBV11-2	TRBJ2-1	ASSLVGTSAEQF
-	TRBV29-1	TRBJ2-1	SVEDQDSSSYNEQF
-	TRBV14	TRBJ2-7	ASSLTTEGEQY
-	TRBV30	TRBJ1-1	AWSLGTEAF
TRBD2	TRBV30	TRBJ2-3	AWSSLAGRRSTDTQY
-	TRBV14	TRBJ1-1	ASSQARISEAF
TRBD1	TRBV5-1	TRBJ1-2	ASSSRTGMGYT
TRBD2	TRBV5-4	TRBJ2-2	ASSQDSGGAGELF
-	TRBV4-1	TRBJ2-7	ASSQGLRGEQY
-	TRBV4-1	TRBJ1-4	ASNPRATANEKLF
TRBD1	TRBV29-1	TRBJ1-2	SAQGARGYT
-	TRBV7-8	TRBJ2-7	ASSAVGEQY
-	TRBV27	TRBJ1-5	ASSPGGPDQPQH
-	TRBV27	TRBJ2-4	ASKPQLLAKNIQY
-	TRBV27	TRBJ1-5	ASSPQTEGNQPQH
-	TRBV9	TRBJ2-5	ASSVGDRETQY
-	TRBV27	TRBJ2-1	ASSLSPGSSYNEQF
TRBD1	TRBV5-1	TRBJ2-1	ASSPTGQGAYNEQF
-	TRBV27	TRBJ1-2	ASRSPWVSYGYT
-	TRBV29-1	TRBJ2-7	SVGYSSYEQY
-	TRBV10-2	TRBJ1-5	ASSEGGYSNQPQH
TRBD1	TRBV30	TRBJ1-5	AWSDLGTEDQPQH
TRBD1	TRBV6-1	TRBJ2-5	ASSELLDREETQY
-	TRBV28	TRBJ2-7	ASSLRSYEQY
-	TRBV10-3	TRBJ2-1	AISEDNEQF
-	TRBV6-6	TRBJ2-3	ASSYDSTDTQY
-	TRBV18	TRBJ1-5	ASSPQGTNQPQH
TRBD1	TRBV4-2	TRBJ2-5	ASSQARTGQETQY
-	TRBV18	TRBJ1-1	ASSPSGGDTEAF
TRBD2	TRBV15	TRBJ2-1	ATSPRGGAVNEQF
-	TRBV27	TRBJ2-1	ASSWGGREQF
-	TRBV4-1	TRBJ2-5	ASSLDTEETQY
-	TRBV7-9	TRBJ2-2	ASSLAVEAGELF
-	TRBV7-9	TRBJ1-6	ASRGGADTYNSPLH
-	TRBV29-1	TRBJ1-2	SVEDAGREGYGYT
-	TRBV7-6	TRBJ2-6	ASSSPGTPLSGANVLT
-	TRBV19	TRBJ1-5	ASSQASNQPQH
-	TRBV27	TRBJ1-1	ASSLVGSATEAF
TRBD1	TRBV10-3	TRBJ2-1	AISPDREYNEQF
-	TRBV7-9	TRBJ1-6	ASSAGGGSSPLH
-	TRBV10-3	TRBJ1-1	AISESIPGEAF
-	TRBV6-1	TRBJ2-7	ASSEGQVGSYEQY
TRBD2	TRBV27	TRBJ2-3	ASTLAGSTDTQY